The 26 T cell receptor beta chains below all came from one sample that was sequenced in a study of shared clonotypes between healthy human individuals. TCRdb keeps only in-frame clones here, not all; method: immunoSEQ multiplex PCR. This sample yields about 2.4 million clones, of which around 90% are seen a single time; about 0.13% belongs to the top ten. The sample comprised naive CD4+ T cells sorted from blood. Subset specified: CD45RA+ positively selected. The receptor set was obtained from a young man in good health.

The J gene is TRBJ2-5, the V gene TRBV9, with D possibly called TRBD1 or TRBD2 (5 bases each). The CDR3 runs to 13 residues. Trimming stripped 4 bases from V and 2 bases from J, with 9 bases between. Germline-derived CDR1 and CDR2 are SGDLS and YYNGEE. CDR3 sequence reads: CASSRDQQETQYF. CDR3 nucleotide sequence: TGTGCCAGCAGCCGGGACCAACAAGAGACCCAGTACTTC.

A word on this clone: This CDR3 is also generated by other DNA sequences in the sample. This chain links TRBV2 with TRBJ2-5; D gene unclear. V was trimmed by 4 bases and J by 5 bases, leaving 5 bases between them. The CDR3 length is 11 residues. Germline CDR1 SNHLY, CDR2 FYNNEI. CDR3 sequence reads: CASSGVETQYF. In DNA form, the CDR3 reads TGTGCCAGCAGTGGCGTGGAGACCCAGTACTTC.

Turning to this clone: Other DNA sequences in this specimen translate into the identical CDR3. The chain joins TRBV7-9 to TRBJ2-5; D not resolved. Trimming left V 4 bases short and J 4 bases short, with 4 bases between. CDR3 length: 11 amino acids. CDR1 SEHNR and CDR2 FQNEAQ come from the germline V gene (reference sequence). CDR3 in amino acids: CASSSVETQYF. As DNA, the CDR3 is TGTGCCAGCAGCTCGGTAGAGACCCAGTACTTC.

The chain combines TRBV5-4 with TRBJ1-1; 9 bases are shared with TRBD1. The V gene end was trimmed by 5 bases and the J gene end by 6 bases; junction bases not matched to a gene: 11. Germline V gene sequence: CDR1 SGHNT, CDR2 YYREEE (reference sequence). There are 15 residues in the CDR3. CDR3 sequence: CASRDARTGDSEAFF. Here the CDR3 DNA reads TGTGCCAGCAGGGACGCCCGGACAGGGGATTCTGAAGCTTTCTTT. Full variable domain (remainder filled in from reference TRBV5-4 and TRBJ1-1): ETGVTQSPTHLIKTRGQQVTLRCSSQSGHNTVSWYQQALGQGPQFIFQYYREEENGRGNFPPRFSGLQFPNYSSELNVNALELDDSALYLCASRDARTGDSEAFFGQGTRLTVV.

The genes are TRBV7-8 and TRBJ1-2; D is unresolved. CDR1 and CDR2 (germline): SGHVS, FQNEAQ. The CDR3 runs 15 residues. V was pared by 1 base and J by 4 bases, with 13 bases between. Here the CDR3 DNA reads TGTGCCAGCAGCTTAGACGGCAGCGCAATCTATGGCTACACCTTC. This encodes CASSLDGSAIYGYTF.

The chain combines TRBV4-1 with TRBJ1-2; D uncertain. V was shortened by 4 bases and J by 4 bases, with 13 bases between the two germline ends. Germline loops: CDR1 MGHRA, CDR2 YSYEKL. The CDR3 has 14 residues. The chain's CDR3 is CASSPPSSPYGYTF. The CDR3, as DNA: TGCGCCAGCAGCCCACCCTCTAGCCCCTATGGCTACACCTTC.

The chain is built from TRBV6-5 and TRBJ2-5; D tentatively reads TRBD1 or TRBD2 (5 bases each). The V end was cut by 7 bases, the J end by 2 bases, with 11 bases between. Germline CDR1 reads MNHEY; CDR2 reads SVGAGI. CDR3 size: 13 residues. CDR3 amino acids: CASTTGQQETQYF. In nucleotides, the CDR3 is TGTGCCAGCACCACGGGGCAGCAAGAGACCCAGTACTTC.

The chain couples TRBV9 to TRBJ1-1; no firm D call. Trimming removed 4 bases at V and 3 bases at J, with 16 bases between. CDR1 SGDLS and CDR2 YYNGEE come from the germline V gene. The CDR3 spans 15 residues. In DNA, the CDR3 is TGTGCCAGCAGCCAAAATGGGGAGATGGACACTGAAGCTTTCTTT. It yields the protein CASSQNGEMDTEAFF.

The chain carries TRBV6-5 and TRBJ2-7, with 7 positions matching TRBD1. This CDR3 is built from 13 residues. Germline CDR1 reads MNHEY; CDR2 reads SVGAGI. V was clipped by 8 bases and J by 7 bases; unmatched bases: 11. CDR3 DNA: TGTGCCAGCGCTGGGGACAGCCCGGGTGAGCAGTACTTC. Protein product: CASAGDSPGEQYF.

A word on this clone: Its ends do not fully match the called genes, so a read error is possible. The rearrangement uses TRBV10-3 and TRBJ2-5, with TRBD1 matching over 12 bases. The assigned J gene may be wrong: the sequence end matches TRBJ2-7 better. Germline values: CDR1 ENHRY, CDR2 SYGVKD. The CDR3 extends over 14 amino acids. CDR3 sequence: CAITEGQGAREQYF. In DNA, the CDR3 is TGTGCCATCACTGAGGGACAGGGGGCTCGCGAGCAGTACTTC.

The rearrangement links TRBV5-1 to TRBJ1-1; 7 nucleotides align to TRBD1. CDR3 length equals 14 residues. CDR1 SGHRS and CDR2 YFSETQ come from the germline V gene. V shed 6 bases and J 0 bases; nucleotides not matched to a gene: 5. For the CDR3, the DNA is TGCGCCAGCAACCCGACAGGGATGAACACTGAAGCTTTCTTT. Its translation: CASNPTGMNTEAFF.

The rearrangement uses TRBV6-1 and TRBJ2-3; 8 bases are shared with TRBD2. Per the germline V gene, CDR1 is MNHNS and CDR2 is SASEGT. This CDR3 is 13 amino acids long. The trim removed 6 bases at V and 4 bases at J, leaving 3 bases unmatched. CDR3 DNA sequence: TGTGCCAGCAGGGGACTAGTCCCAGATACGCAGTATTTT. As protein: CASRGLVPDTQYF.

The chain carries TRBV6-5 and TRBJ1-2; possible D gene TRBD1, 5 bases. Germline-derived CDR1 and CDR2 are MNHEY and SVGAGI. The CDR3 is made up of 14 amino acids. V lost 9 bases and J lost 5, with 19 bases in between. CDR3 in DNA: TGTGCCAGTCGGGGGGGGGTTGGTTTTTATGGCTACACCTTC. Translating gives CASRGGVGFYGYTF.

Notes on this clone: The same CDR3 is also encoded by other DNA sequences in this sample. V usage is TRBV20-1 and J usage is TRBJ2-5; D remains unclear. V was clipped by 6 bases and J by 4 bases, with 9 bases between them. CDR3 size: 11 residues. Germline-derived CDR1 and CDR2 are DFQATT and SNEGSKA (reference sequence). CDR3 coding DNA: TGCAGTGCAAGCTGGGGAGAGACCCAGTACTTC. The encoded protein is CSASWGETQYF.

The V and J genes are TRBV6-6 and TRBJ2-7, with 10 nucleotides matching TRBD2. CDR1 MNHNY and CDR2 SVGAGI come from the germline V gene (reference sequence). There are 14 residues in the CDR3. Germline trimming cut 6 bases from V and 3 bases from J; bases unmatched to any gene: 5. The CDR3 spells CASRERTSGYEQYF. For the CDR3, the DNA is TGTGCCAGCAGGGAACGGACTAGCGGCTACGAGCAGTACTTC.

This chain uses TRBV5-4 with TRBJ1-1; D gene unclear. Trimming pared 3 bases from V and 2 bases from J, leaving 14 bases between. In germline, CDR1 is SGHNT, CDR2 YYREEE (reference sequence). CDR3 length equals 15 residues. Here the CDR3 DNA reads TGTGCCAGCAGCTCTGACCTGACGGTTAACACTGAAGCTTTCTTT. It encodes CASSSDLTVNTEAFF.

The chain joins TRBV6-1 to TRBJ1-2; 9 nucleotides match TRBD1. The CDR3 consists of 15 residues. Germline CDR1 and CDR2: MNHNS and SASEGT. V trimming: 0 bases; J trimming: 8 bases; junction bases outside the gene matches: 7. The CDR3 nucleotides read TGTGCCAGCAGTGAAGCCTGGGGACAGGGAAACGGCTACACCTTC. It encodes CASSEAWGQGNGYTF.

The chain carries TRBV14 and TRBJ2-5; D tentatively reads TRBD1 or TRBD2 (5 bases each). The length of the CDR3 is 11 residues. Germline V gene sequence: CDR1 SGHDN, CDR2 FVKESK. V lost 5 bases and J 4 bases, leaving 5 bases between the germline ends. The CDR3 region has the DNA TGTGCCAGCAGCGGGGGAGAGACCCAGTACTTC. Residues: CASSGGETQYF.

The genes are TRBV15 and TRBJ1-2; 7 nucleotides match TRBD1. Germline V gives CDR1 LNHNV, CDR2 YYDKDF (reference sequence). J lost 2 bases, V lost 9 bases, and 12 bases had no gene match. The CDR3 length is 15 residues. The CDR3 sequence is CATVYDRANNYGYTF. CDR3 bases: TGTGCCACAGTCTATGACAGGGCTAACAACTATGGCTACACCTTC.

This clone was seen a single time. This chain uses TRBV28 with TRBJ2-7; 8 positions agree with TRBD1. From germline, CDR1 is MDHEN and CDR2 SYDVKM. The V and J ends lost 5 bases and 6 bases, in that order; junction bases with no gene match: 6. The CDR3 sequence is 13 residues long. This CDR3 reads CASSDRQGREQYF. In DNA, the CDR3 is TGTGCCAGCAGTGATAGACAGGGGCGCGAGCAGTACTTC.

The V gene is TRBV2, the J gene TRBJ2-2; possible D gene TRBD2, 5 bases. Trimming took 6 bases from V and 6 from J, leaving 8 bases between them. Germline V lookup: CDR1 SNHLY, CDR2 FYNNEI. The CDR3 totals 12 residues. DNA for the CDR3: TGTGCCAGCAGCCCTAGCCCCGGGGAGCTGTTTTTT. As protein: CASSPSPGELFF.

The CDR3 region is CASSYDRGGTGELFF. Here the CDR3 DNA reads TGTGCCAGCAGTTACGACAGGGGCGGGACCGGGGAGCTGTTTTTT. The chain uses TRBV6-6 and TRBJ2-2; 8 nucleotides align to TRBD1. Germline V gene sequence: CDR1 MNHNY, CDR2 SVGAGI (reference sequence). V was clipped by 2 bases and J by 5 bases; unmatched bases: 4. CDR3 length: 15 residues.

CDR3 sequence (DNA): TGTGCCATCAAGACGACTAGCGGGAGCCACGAGCAGTACTTC. Translation gives CAIKTTSGSHEQYF. V usage is TRBV10-3 and J usage is TRBJ2-7; the match to TRBD2 covers 12 bases. V lost 7 bases to trimming and J lost 5 bases; unmatched junction nucleotides: 6. The CDR3 extends over 14 amino acids. Germline CDR1 reads ENHRY; CDR2 reads SYGVKD.

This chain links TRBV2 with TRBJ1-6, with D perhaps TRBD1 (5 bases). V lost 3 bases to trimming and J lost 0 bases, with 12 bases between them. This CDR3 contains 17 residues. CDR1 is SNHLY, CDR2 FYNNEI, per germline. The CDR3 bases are TGTGCCAGCAGTGACACTTGGGGGAGCTCCTATAATTCACCCCTCCACTTT. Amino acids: CASSDTWGSSYNSPLHF.

The CDR3: CASSYNVPGYGYTF. DNA of the CDR3: TGTGCCAGCAGTTACAATGTTCCGGGGTATGGCTACACCTTC. The chain uses TRBV6-5 and TRBJ1-2; D is undetermined. CDR1 MNHEY and CDR2 SVGAGI come from the germline V gene. V lost 2 bases, J lost 5 bases, and 12 bases lay in between. This CDR3 comprises 14 residues.

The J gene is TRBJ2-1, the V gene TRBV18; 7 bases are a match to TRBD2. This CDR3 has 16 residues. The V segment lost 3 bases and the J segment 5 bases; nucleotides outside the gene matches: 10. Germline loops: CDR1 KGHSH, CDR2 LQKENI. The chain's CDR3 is CASSPELAAWDNEQFF. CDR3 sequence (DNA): TGTGCCAGCTCACCGGAGCTAGCGGCGTGGGACAATGAGCAGTTCTTC.